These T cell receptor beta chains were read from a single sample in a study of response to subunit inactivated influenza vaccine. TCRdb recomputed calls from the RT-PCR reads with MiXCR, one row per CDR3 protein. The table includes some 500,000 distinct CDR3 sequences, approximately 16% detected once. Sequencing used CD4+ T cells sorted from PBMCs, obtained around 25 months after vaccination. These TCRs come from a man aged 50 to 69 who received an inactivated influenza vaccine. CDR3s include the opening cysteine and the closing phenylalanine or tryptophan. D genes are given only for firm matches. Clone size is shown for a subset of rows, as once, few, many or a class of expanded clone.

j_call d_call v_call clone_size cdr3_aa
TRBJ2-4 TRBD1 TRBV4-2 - CASSRNTGENIQYF
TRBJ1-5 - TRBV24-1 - CATSEPGANQPQHF
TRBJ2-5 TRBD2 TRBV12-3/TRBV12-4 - CASSKRGAGKETQYF
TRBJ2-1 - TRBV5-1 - CASSLGMGGDEQFF
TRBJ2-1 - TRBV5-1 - CASSRDPNDNEQFF
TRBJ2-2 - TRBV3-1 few CASSQMSTGELFF
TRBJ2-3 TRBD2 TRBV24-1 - CATSDTRLADTDTQYF
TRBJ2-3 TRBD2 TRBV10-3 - CAISEGLAGDSTDTQYF
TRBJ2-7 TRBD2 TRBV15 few CATSRDLGTRFRDEQYF
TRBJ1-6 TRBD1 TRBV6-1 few CASTYGRQGNSPLHF
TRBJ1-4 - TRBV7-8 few CASSIDRNEKLFF
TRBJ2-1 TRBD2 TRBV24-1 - CATSDPGLAGGPQFF
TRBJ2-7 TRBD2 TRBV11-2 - CASSWSSGGVSEQYF
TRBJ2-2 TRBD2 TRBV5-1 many CASSLEGGKNTGELFF
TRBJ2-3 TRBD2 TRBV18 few CARRKTGAGERVGTDTQYF
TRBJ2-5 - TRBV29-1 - CSVELQEVQETQYF
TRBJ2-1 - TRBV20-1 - CSALRNEQFF
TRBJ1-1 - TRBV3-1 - CASSQDPRWEAFF
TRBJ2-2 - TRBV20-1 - CSATTPHTGELFF
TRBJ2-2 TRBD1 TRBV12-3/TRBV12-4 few CASSLQGETGELFF
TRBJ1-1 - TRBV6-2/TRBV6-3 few CASSPPTLPEAFF
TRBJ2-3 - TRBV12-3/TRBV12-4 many CASSLAAGRGLVTQYF
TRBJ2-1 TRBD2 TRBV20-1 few CSARDLQISGRNNEQFF
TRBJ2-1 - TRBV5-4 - CASSTRDGRYNEQFF
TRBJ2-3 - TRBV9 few CASSVGPRLTDTQYF
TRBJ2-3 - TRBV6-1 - CASRVTVWDTQYF
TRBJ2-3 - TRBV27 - CASRGQITDTQYF
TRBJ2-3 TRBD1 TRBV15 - CATSTGGFADTQYF
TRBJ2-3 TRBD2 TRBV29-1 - CSVGSLGLAGGSTDTQYF
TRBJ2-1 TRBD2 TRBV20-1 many CSAINRLAGGRNEQFF
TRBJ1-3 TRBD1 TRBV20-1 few CSARPSRDRAAGNTIYF
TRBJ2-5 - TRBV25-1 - CASSGEGTQYF
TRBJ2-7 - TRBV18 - CASSPTLGKSYEQYF
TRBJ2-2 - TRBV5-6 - CASTFARGLTGELFF
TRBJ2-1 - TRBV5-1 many CASTNIPNSYNEQFF